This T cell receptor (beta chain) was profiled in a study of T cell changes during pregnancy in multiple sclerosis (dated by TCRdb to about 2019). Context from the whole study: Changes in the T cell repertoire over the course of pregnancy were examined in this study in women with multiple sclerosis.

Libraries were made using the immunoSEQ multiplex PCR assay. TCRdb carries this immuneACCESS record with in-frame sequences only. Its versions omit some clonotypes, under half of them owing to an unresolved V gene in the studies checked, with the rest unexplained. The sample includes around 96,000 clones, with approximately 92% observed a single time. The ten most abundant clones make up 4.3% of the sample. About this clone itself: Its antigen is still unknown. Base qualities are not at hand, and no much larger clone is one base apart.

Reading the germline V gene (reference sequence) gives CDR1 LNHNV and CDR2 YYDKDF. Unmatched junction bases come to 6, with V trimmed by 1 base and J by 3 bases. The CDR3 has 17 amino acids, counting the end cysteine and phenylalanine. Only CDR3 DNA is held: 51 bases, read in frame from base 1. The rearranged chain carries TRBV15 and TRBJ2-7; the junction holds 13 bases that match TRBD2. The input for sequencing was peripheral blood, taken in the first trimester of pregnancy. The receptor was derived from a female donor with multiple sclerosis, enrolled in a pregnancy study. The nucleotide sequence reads TGTGCCACCAGCAGAGCAAGAGGGACTAGCGGGGTCTACGAGCAGTACTTC. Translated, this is CATSRARGTSGVYEQYF.